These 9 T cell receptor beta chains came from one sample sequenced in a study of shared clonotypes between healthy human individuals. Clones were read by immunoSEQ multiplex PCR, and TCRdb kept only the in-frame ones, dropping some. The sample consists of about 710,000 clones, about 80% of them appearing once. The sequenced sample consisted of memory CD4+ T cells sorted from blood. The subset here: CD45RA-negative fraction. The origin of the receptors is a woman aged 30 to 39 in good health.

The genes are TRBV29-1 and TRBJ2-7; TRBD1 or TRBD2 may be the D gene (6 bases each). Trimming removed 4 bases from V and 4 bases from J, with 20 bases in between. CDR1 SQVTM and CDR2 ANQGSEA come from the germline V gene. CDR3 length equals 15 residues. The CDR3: CSVAPGGAGTYEQYF. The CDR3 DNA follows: TGCAGCGTTGCACCCGGGGGCGCGGGAACGTACGAGCAGTACTTC.

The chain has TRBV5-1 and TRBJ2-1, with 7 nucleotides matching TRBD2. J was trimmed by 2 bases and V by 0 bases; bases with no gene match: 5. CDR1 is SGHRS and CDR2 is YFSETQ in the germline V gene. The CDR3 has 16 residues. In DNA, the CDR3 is TGCGCCAGCAGCTTGGAGCCTACTAGCGCCTACAATGAGCAGTTCTTC. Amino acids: CASSLEPTSAYNEQFF.

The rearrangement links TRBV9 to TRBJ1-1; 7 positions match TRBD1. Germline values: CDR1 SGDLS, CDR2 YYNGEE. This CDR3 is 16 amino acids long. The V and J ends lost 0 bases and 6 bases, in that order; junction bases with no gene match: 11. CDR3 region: CASSVEVLRGLSEAFF. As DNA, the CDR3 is TGTGCCAGCAGCGTAGAAGTTCTGAGGGGGCTGTCTGAAGCTTTCTTT.

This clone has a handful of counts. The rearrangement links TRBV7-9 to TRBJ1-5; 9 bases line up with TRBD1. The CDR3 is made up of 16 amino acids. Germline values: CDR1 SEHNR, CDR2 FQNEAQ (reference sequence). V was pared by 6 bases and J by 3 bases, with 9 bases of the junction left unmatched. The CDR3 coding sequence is TGTGCCAGCAGTCCGGCGGACAGGGGCTCCAATCAGCCCCAGCATTTT. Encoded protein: CASSPADRGSNQPQHF.

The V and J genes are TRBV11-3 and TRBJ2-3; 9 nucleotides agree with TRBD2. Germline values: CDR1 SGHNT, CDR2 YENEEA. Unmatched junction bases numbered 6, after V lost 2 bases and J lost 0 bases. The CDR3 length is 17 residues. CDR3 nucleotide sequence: TGTGCCAGCAGCTTAAAGGAGAGCGGGGGGAGCACAGATACGCAGTATTTT. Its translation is CASSLKESGGSTDTQYF.

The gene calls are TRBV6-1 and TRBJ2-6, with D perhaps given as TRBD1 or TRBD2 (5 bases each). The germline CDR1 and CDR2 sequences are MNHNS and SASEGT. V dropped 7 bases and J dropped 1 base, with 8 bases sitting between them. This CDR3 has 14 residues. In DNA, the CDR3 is TGTGCCAGCAAAGAGGGGTCTGGGGCCAACGTCCTGACTTTC. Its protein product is CASKEGSGANVLTF.

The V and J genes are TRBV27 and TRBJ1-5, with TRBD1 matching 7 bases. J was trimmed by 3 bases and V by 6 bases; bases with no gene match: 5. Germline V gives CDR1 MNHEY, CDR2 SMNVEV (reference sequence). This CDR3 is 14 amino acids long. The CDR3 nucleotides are TGTGCCAGCAGGACCGGGACAGACAATCAGCCCCAGCATTTT. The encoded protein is CASRTGTDNQPQHF.

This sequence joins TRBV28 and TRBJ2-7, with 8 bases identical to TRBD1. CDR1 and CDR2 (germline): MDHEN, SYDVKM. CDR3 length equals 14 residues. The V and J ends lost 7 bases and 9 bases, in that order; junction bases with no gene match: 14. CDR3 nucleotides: TGTGCCAGCACTAAGGCAGGGGGCCTCGTTGGGCAGTACTTC. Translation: CASTKAGGLVGQYF.

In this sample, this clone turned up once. CDR3 nucleotide sequence: TGTGCCAGCAGTTACTCCTCGTACCCCCAGCATTTT. Translation gives CASSYSSYPQHF. This rearrangement joins TRBV6-6 to TRBJ1-5; no firm D call. Germline lookup yields CDR1 MNHNY and CDR2 SVGAGI (reference sequence). CDR3 length equals 12 residues. The V end lost 0 bases, the J end lost 10 bases, and 7 bases lay between the germline ends.